The 5 T cell receptor beta chains presented below share a single source sample, sequenced in a study of cytomegalovirus exposure and HLA in healthy donors. The PCR had 60 Vbeta and 13 Jbeta primers. Profiled with immunoSEQ multiplex PCR; TCRdb holds only in-frame clones, not every one. The top ten clones hold 1.5% to 2% of a sample with about 210,000 clones, 60% to 80% of them seen once. The sequencing input was PBMCs. Every receptor here comes from a male donor in good health and CMV-seronegative.

V gene TRBV5-4 combines with J gene TRBJ1-2, with 7 bases fitting TRBD1. The CDR3 totals 12 residues. Germline CDR1 is SGHNT and CDR2 is YYREEE (reference sequence). V lost 2 bases, J lost 8 bases, and 3 bases stayed unmatched. CDR3 residues: CASSLDRVGYTF. For the CDR3, the DNA is TGTGCCAGCAGCTTAGACAGGGTAGGCTACACCTTC. The variable domain in full, completed from reference TRBV5-4 and TRBJ1-2, reads ETGVTQSPTHLIKTRGQQVTLRCSSQSGHNTVSWYQQALGQGPQFIFQYYREEENGRGNFPPRFSGLQFPNYSSELNVNALELDDSALYLCASSLDRVGYTFGSGTRLTVV.

This clone was observed a few times. The rearrangement uses TRBV5-1 and TRBJ1-1; the match to TRBD1 covers 12 bases. The CDR3 contains 17 residues. CDR1 and CDR2 (germline): SGHRS, YFSETQ. V lost 3 bases to trimming and J lost 3 bases; unmatched junction nucleotides: 9. The CDR3 spells CASSSSGTGGADTEAFF. CDR3 sequence (DNA): TGCGCCAGCAGCTCGTCGGGGACAGGGGGCGCGGACACTGAAGCTTTCTTT. The full variable domain, with the rest looked up from reference TRBV5-1 and TRBJ1-1, is KAGVTQTPRYLIKTRGQQVTLSCSPISGHRSVSWYQQTPGQGLQFLFEYFSETQRNKGNFPGRFSGRQFSNSRSEMNVSTLELGDSALYLCASSSSGTGGADTEAFFGQGTRLTVV.

The V gene is TRBV2, the J gene TRBJ2-2, with D possibly TRBD1 on 6 matching bases. The CDR3 runs 12 residues. Germline CDR1 and CDR2: SNHLY and FYNNEI. With 6 bases removed from V and 7 bases from J, the gap between germline ends came to 9 bases. CDR3 DNA sequence: TGTGCCAGCAGAACAGGGCTCGGGGAGCTGTTTTTT. This translates into CASRTGLGELFF.

The chain couples TRBV7-2 to TRBJ2-5, with D possibly being TRBD2 (5 bases). Germline lookup yields CDR1 SGHTA and CDR2 FQGNSA. The CDR3 is 14 residues long. V lost 5 bases, J lost 1 base, and 11 bases lay in between. Written as DNA, the CDR3 is TGTGCCAGCAGCGCCCGGAGGCCCCAAGAGACCCAGTACTTC. It specifies CASSARRPQETQYF.

V gene TRBV14 combines with J gene TRBJ2-3; 10 bases are a match to TRBD2. The length of the CDR3 is 15 residues. Germline trimming cut 0 bases from V and 13 bases from J; bases unmatched to any gene: 10. The germline V gene encodes CDR1 SGHDN and CDR2 FVKESK. The CDR3 reads CASSQDLSKAGGEYF. DNA for the CDR3: TGTGCCAGCAGCCAAGATCTTAGTAAAGCGGGAGGGGAGTATTTT.